This T cell receptor beta chain was captured by sequencing in a study of T-cell reconstitution after alpha-beta-depleted transplantation in children. The germline V and J ends were trimmed by 1 base and 6 bases, with 7 bases remaining between them. From germline, CDR1 is SGHAT and CDR2 FQNNGV. The CDR3 spans 13 residues. Unique molecular identifiers were used in preparing the TCRbeta library. TCRdb used MiXCR to reprocess the PCR reads, holding one entry per CDR3 protein. The table shows some 600,000 distinct CDR3 sequences, with around a sixth occurring only once. This material consisted of PBMCs from the stem cell graft donor, taken from the stem cell graft. The TCR originated in a human donor who donated a stem cell graft to a child with acute myeloid leukemia. This rearrangement joins TRBV11-2 to TRBJ2-1; no definite D call. The CDR3 is CASSLAAINEQFF. The DNA for the CDR3 is TGTGCCAGCAGCTTAGCAGCCATCAATGAGCAGTTCTTC.